This TCR beta chain was retrieved from a study of T cells after yellow fever vaccination. CDR1 is KGHSH and CDR2 is LQKENI in the germline V gene. There are 16 residues in the CDR3. Trimming pared 2 bases from V and 2 bases from J, leaving 13 bases between. TCRdb reprocessed the 5' RACE reads via MiXCR and lists one record per CDR3 protein. Of just under 600,000 distinct CDR3 sequences listed, around an eighth are singletons. General study findings and limits: Clones that expanded after primary vaccination mostly reappeared after the booster (approximately 96% CD4, 88% CD8).

This clonotype came up a few times. Its antigen is currently unknown. The sample was PBMCs, taken on the day of the yellow fever booster vaccination. This TCR was recovered from a man aged 30 to 39 who received the YFV17D yellow fever vaccine. V gene TRBV18 combines with J gene TRBJ2-1, with D possibly being TRBD1 (7 bases). CDR3 coding DNA: TGTGCCAGCTCACCAGGTGGAGGGGGCGCCTACAATGAGCAGTTCTTC. It specifies CASSPGGGGAYNEQFF.